This T cell receptor (beta chain) was documented in a study of OX40 agonist ivuxolimab in advanced cancers. Whole-study findings and limits: Among T cells, CD8+ cells averaged more expanded clones than CD4+ cells.

Germline V gene data show CDR1 as SGHRS and CDR2 as YFSETQ. The V end was cut by 6 bases, the J end by 6 bases, with 13 bases between. The CDR3 loop spans 14 amino acids. Exclusion of a patient followed from autoimmune disease history or systemic immunosuppression. Libraries were prepared by immunoSEQ multiplex PCR; TCRdb keeps only in-frame clonotypes and omits some of them. The sample includes approximately 23,000 clones, roughly 88% seen only once; the top ten take 8.5% to 10%. This clone was seen a single time. Its antigen remains unidentified. The material was CD4+ or CD8+ T cells sorted from blood, obtained in a trial of the OX40 agonist ivuxolimab. This rearrangement joins TRBV5-1 to TRBJ1-6; D is ambiguous. This TCR came from an adult with an advanced solid tumor such as melanoma, head and neck, liver or kidney cancer. The CDR3 nucleotides are TGCGCCAGCAACCTCGGGGAGGCTAATTCACCCCTCCACTTT. Protein: CASNLGEANSPLHF. The full variable domain, rest sourced from reference TRBV5-1 and TRBJ1-6, is KAGVTQTPRYLIKTRGQQVTLSCSPISGHRSVSWYQQTPGQGLQFLFEYFSETQRNKGNFPGRFSGRQFSNSRSEMNVSTLELGDSALYLCASNLGEANSPLHFGNGTRLTVT.